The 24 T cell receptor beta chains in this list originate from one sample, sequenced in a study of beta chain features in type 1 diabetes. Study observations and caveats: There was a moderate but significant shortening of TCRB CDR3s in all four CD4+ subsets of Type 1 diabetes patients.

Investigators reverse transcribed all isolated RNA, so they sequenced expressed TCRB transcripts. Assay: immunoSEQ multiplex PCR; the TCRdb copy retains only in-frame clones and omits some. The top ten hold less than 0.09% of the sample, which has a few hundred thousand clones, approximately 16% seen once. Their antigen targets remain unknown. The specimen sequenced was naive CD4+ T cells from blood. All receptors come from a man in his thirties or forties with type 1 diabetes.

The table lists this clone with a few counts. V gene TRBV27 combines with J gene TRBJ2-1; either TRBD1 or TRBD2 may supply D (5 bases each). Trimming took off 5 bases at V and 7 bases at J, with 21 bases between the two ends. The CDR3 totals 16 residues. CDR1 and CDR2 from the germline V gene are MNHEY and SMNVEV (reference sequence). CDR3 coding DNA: TGTGCCAGCAGTATTCAACCGGGACCCCTGGGGAATGAGCAGTTCTTC. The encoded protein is CASSIQPGPLGNEQFF.

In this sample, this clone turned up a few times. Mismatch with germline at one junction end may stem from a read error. CDR3: CASSLGDRSIF. CDR3 DNA: TGTGCCAGCAGCTTAGGGGACAGGTCTATCTTC. The rearrangement joins TRBV7-9 to TRBJ2-7; 8 positions agree with TRBD1. CDR1 is SEHNR, CDR2 FQNEAQ, per germline (reference sequence). CDR3 length: 11 residues.

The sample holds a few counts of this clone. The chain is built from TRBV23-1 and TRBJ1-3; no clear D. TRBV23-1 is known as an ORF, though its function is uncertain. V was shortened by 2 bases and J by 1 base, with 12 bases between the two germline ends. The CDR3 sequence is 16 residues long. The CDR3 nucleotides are TGCGCCAGCAGTCAACCCACAGAGACATCTGGAAACACCATATATTTT. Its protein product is CASSQPTETSGNTIYF.

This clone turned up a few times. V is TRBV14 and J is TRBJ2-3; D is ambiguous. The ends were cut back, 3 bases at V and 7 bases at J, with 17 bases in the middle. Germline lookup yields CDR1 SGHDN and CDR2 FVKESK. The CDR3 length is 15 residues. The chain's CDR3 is CASSHISRRRHTQYF. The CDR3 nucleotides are TGTGCCAGCAGCCACATTTCTAGACGACGTCATACGCAGTATTTT.

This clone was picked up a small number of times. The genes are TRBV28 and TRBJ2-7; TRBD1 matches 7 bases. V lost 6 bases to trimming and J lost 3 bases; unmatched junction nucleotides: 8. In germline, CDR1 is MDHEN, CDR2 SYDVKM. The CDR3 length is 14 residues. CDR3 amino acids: CASRAGTVSYEQYF. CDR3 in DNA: TGTGCCAGCAGAGCAGGGACAGTGAGCTACGAGCAGTACTTC.

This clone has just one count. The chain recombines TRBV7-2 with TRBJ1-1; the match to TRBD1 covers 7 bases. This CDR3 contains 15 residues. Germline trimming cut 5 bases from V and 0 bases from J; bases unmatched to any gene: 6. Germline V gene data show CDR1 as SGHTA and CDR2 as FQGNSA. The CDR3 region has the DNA TGTGCCAGCAGCACACGGACAGGCGTGAACACTGAAGCTTTCTTT. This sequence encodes CASSTRTGVNTEAFF. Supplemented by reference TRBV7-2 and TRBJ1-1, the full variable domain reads GAGVSQSPSNKVTEKGKDVELRCDPISGHTALYWYRQSLGQGLEFLIYFQGNSAPDKSGLPSDRFSAERTGGSVSTLTIQRTQQEDSAVYLCASSTRTGVNTEAFFGQGTRLTVV.

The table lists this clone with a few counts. The CDR3 DNA reads TGTGCCAGCTCACGGCTCGGGACAGGGTGGCGATCATCTGAAGCTTTCTTT. Protein: CASSRLGTGWRSSEAFF. The chain combines TRBV18 with TRBJ1-1, with 9 positions matching TRBD1. V lost 4 bases and J lost 6; bases outside the gene matches: 15. The germline gives CDR1 KGHSH, CDR2 LQKENI. The CDR3 is 17 residues long.

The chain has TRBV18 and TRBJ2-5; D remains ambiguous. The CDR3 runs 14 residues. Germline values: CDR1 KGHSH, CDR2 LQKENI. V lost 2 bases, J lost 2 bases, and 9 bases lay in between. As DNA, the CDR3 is TGTGCCAGCTCACCAGGCCGAGTTCAAGAGACCCAGTACTTC. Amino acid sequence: CASSPGRVQETQYF. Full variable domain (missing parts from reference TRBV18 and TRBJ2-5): NAGVMQNPRHLVRRRGQEARLRCSPMKGHSHVYWYRQLPEEGLKFMVYLQKENIIDESGMPKERFSAEFPKEGPSILRIQQVVRGDSAAYFCASSPGRVQETQYFGPGTRLLVL.

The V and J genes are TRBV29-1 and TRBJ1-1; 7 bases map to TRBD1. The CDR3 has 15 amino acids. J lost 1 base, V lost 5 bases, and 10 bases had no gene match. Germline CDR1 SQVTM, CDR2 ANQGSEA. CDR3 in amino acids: CSVHLGQVQNTEAFF. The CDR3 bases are TGCAGCGTTCACTTAGGACAGGTCCAGAACACTGAAGCTTTCTTT.

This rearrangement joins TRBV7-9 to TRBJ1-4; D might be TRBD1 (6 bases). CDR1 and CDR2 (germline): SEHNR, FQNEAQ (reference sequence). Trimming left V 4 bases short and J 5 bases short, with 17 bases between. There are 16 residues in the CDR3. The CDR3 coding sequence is TGTGCCAGCAGCTCTCAAATATACAGGGAGAATGAAAAACTGTTTTTT. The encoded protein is CASSSQIYRENEKLFF.

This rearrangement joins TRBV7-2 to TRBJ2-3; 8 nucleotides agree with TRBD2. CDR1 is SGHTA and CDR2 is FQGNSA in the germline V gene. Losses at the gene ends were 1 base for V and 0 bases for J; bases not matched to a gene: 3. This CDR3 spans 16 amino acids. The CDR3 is CASSLVAGGSTDTQYF. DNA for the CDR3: TGTGCCAGCAGCTTAGTGGCGGGAGGTAGCACAGATACGCAGTATTTT.

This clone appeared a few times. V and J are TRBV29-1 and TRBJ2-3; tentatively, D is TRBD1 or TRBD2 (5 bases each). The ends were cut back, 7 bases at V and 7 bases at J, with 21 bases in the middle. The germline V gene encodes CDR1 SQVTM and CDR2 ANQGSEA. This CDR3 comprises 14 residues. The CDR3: CSGLPGARSNTQYF. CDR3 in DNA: TGCAGCGGCCTGCCCGGGGCGCGTTCTAATACGCAGTATTTT.

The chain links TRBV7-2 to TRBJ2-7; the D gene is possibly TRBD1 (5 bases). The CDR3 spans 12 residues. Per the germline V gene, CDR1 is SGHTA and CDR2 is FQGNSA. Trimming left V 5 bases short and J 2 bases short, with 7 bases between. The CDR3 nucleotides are TGTGCCAGCAGCGCGGACACCTACGAGCAGTACTTC. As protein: CASSADTYEQYF.

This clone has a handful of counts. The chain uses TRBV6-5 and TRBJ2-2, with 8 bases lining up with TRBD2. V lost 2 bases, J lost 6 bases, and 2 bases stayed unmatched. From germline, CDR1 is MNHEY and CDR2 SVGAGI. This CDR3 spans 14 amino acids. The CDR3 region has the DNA TGTGCCAGCAGTTACAGGACTAGCCCCGGGGAGCTGTTTTTT. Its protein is CASSYRTSPGELFF.

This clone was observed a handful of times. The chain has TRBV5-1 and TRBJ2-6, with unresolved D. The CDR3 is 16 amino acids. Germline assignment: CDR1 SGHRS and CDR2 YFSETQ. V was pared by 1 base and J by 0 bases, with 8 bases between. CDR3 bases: TGCGCCAGCAGCTTGACAGCTAACTCTGGGGCCAACGTCCTGACTTTC. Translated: CASSLTANSGANVLTF.

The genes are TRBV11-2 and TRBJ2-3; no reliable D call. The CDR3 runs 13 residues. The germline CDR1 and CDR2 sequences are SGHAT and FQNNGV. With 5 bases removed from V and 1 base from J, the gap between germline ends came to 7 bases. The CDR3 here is CASSQDRTDTQYF. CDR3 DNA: TGTGCCAGCAGCCAGGATCGCACAGATACGCAGTATTTT.

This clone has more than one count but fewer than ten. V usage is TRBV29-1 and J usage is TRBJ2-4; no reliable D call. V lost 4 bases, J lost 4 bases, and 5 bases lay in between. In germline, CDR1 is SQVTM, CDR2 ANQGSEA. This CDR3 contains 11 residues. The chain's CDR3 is CSVGGKNIQYF. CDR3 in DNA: TGCAGCGTTGGGGGTAAAAACATTCAGTACTTC.

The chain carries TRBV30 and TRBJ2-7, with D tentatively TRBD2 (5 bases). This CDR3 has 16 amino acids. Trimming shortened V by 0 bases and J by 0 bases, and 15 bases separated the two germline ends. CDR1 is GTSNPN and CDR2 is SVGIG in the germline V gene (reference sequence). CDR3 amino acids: CAWSVQRAVSSYEQYF. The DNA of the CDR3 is TGTGCCTGGAGTGTTCAGAGAGCGGTCAGCTCCTACGAGCAGTACTTC.

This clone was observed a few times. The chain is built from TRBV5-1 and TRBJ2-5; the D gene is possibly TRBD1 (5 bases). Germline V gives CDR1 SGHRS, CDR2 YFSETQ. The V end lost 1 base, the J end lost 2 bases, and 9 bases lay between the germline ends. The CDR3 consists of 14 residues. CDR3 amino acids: CASSLMAGQETQYF. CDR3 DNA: TGCGCCAGCAGCTTGATGGCAGGGCAAGAGACCCAGTACTTC.

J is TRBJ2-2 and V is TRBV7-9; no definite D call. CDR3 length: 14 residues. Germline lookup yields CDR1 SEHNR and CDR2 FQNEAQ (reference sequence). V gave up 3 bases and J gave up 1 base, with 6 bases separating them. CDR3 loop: CASSFFGNTGELFF. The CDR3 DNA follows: TGTGCCAGCAGCTTTTTTGGGAACACCGGGGAGCTGTTTTTT.

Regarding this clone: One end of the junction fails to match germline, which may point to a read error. CDR3 bases: TGTGCCAGCACCTTAGAGGTAATCCAAAACATTCAGTACTTC. As protein: CASTLEVIQNIQYF. The chain links TRBV7-9 to TRBJ2-4; unclear D gene. This CDR3 comprises 14 residues. Germline V gene lookup returns CDR1 SEHNR and CDR2 FQNEAQ (reference sequence). The full variable domain, in which reference TRBV7-9 and TRBJ2-4 provide the parts outside the CDR3, is DTGVSQNPRHKITKRGQNVTFRCDPISEHNRLYWYRQTLGQGPEFLTYFQNEAQLEKSRLLSDRFSAERPKGSFSTLEIQRTEQGDSAMYLCASTLEVIQNIQYFGAGTRLSVL.

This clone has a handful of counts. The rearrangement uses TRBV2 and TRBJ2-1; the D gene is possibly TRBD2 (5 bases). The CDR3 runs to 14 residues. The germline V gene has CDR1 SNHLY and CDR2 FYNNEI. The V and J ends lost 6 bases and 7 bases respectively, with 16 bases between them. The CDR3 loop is CASRRRDYGNEQFF. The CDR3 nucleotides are TGTGCCAGCAGGAGGCGAGACTACGGGAATGAGCAGTTCTTC.

The CDR3 spells CASKTGAGEQFF. DNA for the CDR3: TGTGCCAGCAAAACGGGAGCAGGTGAGCAGTTCTTC. V is TRBV9 and J is TRBJ2-1; perhaps TRBD2 as D (6 bases). Trimming cost V 6 bases and J 9 bases, with 13 bases left between them. The CDR3 runs 12 residues. The germline V gene has CDR1 SGDLS and CDR2 YYNGEE.

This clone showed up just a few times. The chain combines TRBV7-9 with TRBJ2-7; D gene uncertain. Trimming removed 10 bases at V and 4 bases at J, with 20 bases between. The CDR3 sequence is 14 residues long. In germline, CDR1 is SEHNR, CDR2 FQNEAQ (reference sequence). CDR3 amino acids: CATQRTGSGYEQYF. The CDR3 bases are TGTGCCACCCAGAGAACCGGGTCCGGGTACGAGCAGTACTTC.